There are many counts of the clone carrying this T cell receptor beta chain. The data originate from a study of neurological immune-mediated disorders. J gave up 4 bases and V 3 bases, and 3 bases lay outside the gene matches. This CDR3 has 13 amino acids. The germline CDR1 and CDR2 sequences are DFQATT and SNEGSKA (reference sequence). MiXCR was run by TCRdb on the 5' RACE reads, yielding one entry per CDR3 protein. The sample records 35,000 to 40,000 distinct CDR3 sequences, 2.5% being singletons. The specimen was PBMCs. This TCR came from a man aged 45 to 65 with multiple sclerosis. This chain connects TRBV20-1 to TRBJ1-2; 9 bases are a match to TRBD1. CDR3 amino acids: CSASVGQGYGYTF. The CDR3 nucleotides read TGCAGTGCTAGTGTGGGACAGGGCTATGGCTACACCTTC.